The rows below give T cell receptor beta chains drawn from one sample of a study of monozygotic twins with inflammatory bowel disease. Using the 5' RACE reads, TCRdb records one entry per CDR3 protein without DNA. The sample holds a few hundred thousand distinct CDR3 sequences. Sequences were obtained from blood. The receptors were sampled from a human donor with ulcerative colitis or Crohn's disease, or a healthy co-twin of an affected twin (not recorded which). Both conserved end residues are part of each CDR3.

j_gene,v_gene,CDR3aa
TRBJ2-4,TRBV9,CASSVTAGELNGNIQYF
TRBJ1-2,TRBV24-1,CATSVADRDYGYTF
TRBJ1-5,TRBV27,CASSTAANQPQHF
TRBJ2-5,TRBV5-1,CASSSTTGTGETQYF
TRBJ2-1,TRBV7-2,CASSLGTSGGNNEQFF
TRBJ1-5,TRBV5-1,CASSLEGTREPQHF
TRBJ2-7,TRBV6-5,CASSYSETGTYEQYF
TRBJ1-3,TRBV10-3,CAISPQGFAGNTIYF
TRBJ2-2,TRBV6-5,CASSYSWGGATGELFF
TRBJ2-7,TRBV5-1,CASSLGSSGWGYEQYF
TRBJ1-2,TRBV27,CASSLSLGASGYTF
TRBJ1-1,TRBV5-6,CASSRTRQGAIEAFF